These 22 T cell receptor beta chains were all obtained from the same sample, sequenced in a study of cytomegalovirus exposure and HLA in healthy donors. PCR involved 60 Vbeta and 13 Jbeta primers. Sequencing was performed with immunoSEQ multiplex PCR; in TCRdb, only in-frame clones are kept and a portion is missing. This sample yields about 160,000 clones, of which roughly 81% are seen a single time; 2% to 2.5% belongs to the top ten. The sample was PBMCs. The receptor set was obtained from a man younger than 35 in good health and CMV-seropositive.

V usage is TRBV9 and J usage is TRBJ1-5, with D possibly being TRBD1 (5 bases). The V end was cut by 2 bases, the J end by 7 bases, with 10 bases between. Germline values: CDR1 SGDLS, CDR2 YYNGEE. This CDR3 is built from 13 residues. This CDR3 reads CASSVGGEQPQHF. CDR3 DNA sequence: TGTGCCAGCAGCGTCGGGGGAGAGCAGCCCCAGCATTTT.

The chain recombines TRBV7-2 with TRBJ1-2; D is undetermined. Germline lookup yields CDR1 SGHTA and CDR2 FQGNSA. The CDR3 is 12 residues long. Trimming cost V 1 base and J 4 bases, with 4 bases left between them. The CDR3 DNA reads TGTGCCAGCAGCTTAGACAGCTATGGCTACACCTTC. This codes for CASSLDSYGYTF.

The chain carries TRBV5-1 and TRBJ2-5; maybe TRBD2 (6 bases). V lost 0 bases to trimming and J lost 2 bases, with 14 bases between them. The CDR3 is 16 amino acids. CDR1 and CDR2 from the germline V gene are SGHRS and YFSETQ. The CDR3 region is CASSLVEGGLQETQYF. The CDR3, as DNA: TGCGCCAGCAGCTTGGTGGAGGGAGGACTGCAAGAGACCCAGTACTTC.

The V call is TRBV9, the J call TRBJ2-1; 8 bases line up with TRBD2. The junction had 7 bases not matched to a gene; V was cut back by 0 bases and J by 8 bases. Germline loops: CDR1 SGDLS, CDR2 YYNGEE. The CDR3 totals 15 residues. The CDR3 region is CASSVEESGGDEQFF. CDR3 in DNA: TGTGCCAGCAGCGTAGAAGAGAGCGGGGGTGATGAGCAGTTCTTC.

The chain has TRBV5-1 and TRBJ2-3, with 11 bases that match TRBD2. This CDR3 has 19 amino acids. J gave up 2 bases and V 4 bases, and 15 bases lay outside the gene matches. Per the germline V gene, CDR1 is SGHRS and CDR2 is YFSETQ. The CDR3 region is CASSAIAGGFSESTDTQYF. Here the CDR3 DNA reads TGCGCCAGCAGCGCCATAGCGGGGGGGTTCTCAGAGTCCACAGATACGCAGTATTTT.

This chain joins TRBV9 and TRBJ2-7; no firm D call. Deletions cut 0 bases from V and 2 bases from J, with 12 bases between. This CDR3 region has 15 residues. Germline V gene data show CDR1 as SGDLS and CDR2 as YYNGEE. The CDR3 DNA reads TGTGCCAGCAGCGTAGCTAGTTCCAGTACCTACGAGCAGTACTTC. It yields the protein CASSVASSSTYEQYF.

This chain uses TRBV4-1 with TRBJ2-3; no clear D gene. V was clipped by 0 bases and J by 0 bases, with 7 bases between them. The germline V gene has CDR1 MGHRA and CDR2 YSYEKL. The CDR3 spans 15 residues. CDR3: CASSQDLASTDTQYF. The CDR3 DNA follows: TGCGCCAGCAGCCAAGACCTGGCTAGCACAGATACGCAGTATTTT.

The CDR3 protein is CSVGTGGSYEQYF. The CDR3 region has the DNA TGCAGCGTTGGGACAGGGGGTTCCTACGAGCAGTACTTC. The V and J genes are TRBV29-1 and TRBJ2-5, with 10 bases lining up with TRBD1. The J call is uncertain, as TRBJ2-7 better fits the DNA end. The CDR3 loop spans 13 amino acids. CDR1 is SQVTM, CDR2 ANQGSEA, per germline.

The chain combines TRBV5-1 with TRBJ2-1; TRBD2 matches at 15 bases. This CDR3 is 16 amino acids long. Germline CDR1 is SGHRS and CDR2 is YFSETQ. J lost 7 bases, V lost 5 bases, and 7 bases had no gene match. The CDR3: CASSHGLAGGENEQFF. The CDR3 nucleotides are TGCGCCAGCAGTCACGGACTAGCGGGGGGGGAAAATGAGCAGTTCTTC.

The CDR3 protein is CASSYSVGPSYEQYF. CDR3 in DNA: TGTGCCAGCAGTTACTCGGTGGGGCCCTCCTACGAGCAGTACTTC. The V call is TRBV6-6, the J call TRBJ2-7; tentatively, D is TRBD1 (5 bases). This CDR3 has 15 residues. Germline lookup yields CDR1 MNHNY and CDR2 SVGAGI (reference sequence). Trimming removed 0 bases at V and 0 bases at J, with 9 bases between.

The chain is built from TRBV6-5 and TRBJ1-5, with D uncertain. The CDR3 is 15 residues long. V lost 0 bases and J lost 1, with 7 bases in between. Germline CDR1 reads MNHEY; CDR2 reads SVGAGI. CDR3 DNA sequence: TGTGCCAGCAGTTACTCCCCCCAGAGCAATCAGCCCCAGCATTTT. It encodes CASSYSPQSNQPQHF.

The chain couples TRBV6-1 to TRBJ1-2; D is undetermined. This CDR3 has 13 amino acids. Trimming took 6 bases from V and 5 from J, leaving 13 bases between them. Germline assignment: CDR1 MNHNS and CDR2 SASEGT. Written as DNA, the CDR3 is TGTGCCAGCAGGCCCGCAGGTTCTTATGGCTACACCTTC. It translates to CASRPAGSYGYTF.

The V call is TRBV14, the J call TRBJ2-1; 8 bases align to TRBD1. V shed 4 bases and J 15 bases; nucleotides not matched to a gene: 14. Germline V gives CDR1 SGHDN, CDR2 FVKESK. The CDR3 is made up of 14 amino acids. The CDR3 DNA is TGTGCCAGCAGCCCGCTTGCTACAGGGGGGCACTCGTTCTTC. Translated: CASSPLATGGHSFF.

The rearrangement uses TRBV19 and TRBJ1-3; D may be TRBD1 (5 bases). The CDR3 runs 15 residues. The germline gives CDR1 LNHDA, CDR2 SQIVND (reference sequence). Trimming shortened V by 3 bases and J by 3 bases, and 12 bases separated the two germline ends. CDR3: CASSILGLDGNTIYF. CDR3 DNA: TGTGCCAGTAGTATCCTGGGACTGGATGGAAACACCATATATTTT.

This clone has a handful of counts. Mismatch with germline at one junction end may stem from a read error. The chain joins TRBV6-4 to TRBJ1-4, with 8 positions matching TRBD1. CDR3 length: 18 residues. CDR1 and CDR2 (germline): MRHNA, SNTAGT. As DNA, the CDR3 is TGTGCCAGCAGTTACTCTCTTCCAGGGGGCATCACTAATGAAAAACTGTTTTTT. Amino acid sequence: CASSYSLPGGITNEKLFF.

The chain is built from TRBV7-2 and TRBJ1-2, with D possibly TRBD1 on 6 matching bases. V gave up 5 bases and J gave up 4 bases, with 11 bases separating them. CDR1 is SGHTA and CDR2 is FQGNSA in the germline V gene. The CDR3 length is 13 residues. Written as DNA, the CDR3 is TGTGCCAGCAGCCAGGACAGTTCCTATGGCTACACCTTC. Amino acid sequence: CASSQDSSYGYTF.

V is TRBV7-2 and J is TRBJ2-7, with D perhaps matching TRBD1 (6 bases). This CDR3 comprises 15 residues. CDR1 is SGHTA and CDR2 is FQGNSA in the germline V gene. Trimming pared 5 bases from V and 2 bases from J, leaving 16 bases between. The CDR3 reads CASSRSWTETYEQYF. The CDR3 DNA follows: TGTGCCAGCAGCCGATCATGGACAGAGACCTACGAGCAGTACTTC.

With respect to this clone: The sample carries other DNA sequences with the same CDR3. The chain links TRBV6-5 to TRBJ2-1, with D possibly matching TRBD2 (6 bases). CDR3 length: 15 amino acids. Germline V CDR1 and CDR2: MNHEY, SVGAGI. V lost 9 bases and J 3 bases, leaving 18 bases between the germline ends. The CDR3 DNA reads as TGTGCCAGTAGTGCCGGCGGGACGAGCTACAATGAGCAGTTCTTC. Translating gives CASSAGGTSYNEQFF.

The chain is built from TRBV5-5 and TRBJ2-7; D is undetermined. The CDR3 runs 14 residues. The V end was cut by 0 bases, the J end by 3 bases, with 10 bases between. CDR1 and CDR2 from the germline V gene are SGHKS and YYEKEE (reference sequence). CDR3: CASSLEPVIYEQYF. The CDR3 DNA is TGTGCCAGCAGCTTGGAACCAGTGATCTACGAGCAGTACTTC.

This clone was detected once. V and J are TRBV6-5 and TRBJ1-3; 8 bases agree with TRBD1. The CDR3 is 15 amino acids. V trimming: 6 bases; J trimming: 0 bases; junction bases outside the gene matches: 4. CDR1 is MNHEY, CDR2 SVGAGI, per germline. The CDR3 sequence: CASSSGQVSGNTIYF. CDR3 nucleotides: TGTGCCAGCAGCTCGGGACAGGTCTCTGGAAACACCATATATTTT.

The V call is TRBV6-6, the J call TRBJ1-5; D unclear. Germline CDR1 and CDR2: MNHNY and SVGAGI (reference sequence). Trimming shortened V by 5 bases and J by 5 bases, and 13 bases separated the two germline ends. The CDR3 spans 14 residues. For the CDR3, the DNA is TGTGCCAGCAGTGTTGAGTCATTTCATCAGCCCCAGCATTTT. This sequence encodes CASSVESFHQPQHF.

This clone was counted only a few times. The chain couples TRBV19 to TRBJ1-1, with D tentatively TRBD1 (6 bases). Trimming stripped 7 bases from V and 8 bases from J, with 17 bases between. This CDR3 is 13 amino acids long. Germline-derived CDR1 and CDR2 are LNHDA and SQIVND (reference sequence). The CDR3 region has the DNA TGTGCCAGTATCCCGCCCTCAGGGGTAGAAGCTTTCTTT. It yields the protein CASIPPSGVEAFF.